The 11 T cell receptor beta chains below were found in one sample sequenced in a study of blood T cell repertoires in COVID-19. Method: immunoSEQ multiplex PCR; TCRdb's copy keeps in-frame clones and lacks some. The sample lists around 55,000 clones, around 85% seen once, with roughly 13% in the top ten. The specimen was peripheral blood. The receptor set was obtained from a human donor in a cohort sampled during active COVID-19.

The gene calls are TRBV28 and TRBJ2-5, with a weak D call TRBD1 (6 bases). The CDR3 spans 14 residues. V was clipped by 3 bases and J by 5 bases, with 13 bases between them. Germline lookup yields CDR1 MDHEN and CDR2 SYDVKM. CDR3 in DNA: TGTGCCAGCAGTTTCTTCCAGGGGTGGGAGACCCAGTACTTC. Translated: CASSFFQGWETQYF.

J is TRBJ1-6 and V is TRBV28; D uncertain. CDR1 is MDHEN and CDR2 is SYDVKM in the germline V gene. The CDR3 length is 15 residues. Deletions cut 6 bases from V and 6 bases from J, with 15 bases between. The CDR3 region is CASSPFEGVNSPLHF. The CDR3 DNA follows: TGTGCCAGCAGCCCTTTCGAGGGCGTTAATTCACCCCTCCACTTT.

CDR3: CASSLEAGMREKLFF. Here the CDR3 DNA reads TGTGCCAGCAGCTTGGAGGCAGGCATGAGAGAAAAACTGTTTTTT. The rearrangement joins TRBV5-4 to TRBJ1-4; D unresolved. The germline V gene encodes CDR1 SGHNT and CDR2 YYREEE (reference sequence). The CDR3 runs 15 residues. With 0 bases removed from V and 8 bases from J, the gap between germline ends came to 14 bases.

The chain is built from TRBV29-1 and TRBJ2-6; 8 bases line up with TRBD1. Germline CDR1 SQVTM, CDR2 ANQGSEA. Trimming took 6 bases from V and 0 from J; bases not matched to a gene: 7. The CDR3 is made up of 16 amino acids. The CDR3 bases are TGCAGCGTGGACAGGGCCCCTGCCTCTGGGGCCAACGTCCTGACTTTC. The encoded protein is CSVDRAPASGANVLTF.

V gene TRBV4-3 combines with J gene TRBJ2-2; a weak D match, TRBD1 (5 bases). The V gene lost 0 bases and the J gene lost 6 bases, with 8 bases spanning the gap. Germline V gene lookup returns CDR1 LGHNA and CDR2 YSLEER. This CDR3 region has 14 residues. This CDR3 is CASSQDRVAGELFF. The CDR3, as DNA: TGCGCCAGCAGCCAAGACAGGGTGGCCGGGGAGCTGTTTTTT.

This rearrangement joins TRBV5-1 to TRBJ1-2; D gene ambiguous. Germline CDR1 SGHRS, CDR2 YFSETQ. Trimming removed 0 bases from V and 0 bases from J, with 9 bases in between. The CDR3 is 15 amino acids. The chain's CDR3 is CASSLESVPNYGYTF. The CDR3 DNA is TGCGCCAGCAGCTTGGAGTCAGTACCTAACTATGGCTACACCTTC. Looking up the rest from reference TRBV5-1 and TRBJ1-2 gives the full variable domain: KAGVTQTPRYLIKTRGQQVTLSCSPISGHRSVSWYQQTPGQGLQFLFEYFSETQRNKGNFPGRFSGRQFSNSRSEMNVSTLELGDSALYLCASSLESVPNYGYTFGSGTRLTVV.

In this sample, this clone turned up a few times. The chain employs TRBV29-1 and TRBJ1-5; weak D call: TRBD1 (6 bases). Germline CDR1 is SQVTM and CDR2 is ANQGSEA. The CDR3 runs to 13 residues. V dropped 6 bases and J dropped 7 bases, with 16 bases sitting between them. The CDR3 nucleotides read TGCAGCGTCCGAGGGGGTTTGGAACAGCCCCAGCATTTT. Protein sequence: CSVRGGLEQPQHF.

This sequence joins TRBV15 and TRBJ2-7; D not resolved. Germline CDR1 and CDR2: LNHNV and YYDKDF (reference sequence). The CDR3 consists of 16 residues. V was pared by 0 bases and J by 7 bases, with 19 bases between. CDR3 region: CATSRDPAGPLGEQYF. DNA for the CDR3: TGTGCCACCAGCAGAGATCCAGCAGGTCCTCTTGGGGAGCAGTACTTC.

This sequence joins TRBV10-3 and TRBJ2-7, with TRBD2 matching over 8 bases. The CDR3 runs 19 residues. V lost 0 bases and J lost 7; bases outside the gene matches: 20. Germline V gives CDR1 ENHRY, CDR2 SYGVKD. CDR3 residues: CAISESTSDAGGTHSEQYF. Written as DNA, the CDR3 is TGTGCCATCAGTGAGTCAACCAGTGACGCGGGAGGTACACACTCTGAGCAGTACTTC.

J is TRBJ2-7 and V is TRBV6-6; 9 bases are shared with TRBD2. Unmatched junction bases numbered 7, after V lost 2 bases and J lost 2 bases. The CDR3 length is 16 residues. Germline V CDR1 and CDR2: MNHNY, SVGAGI (reference sequence). This CDR3 is CASSYGATSGPYEQYF. As DNA, the CDR3 is TGTGCCAGCAGTTACGGCGCGACTAGCGGTCCCTACGAGCAGTACTTC.

The chain employs TRBV29-1 and TRBJ2-1; 15 nucleotides align to TRBD2. CDR1 and CDR2 (germline): SQVTM, ANQGSEA. After removal of 1 base from V and 0 bases from J, the junction contained 1 base not matched to a gene. This CDR3 region has 17 residues. The DNA for the CDR3 is TGCAGCGTTGAAGGGACTAGCGGGAGGGCCTCCTACAATGAGCAGTTCTTC. It is translated as CSVEGTSGRASYNEQFF.